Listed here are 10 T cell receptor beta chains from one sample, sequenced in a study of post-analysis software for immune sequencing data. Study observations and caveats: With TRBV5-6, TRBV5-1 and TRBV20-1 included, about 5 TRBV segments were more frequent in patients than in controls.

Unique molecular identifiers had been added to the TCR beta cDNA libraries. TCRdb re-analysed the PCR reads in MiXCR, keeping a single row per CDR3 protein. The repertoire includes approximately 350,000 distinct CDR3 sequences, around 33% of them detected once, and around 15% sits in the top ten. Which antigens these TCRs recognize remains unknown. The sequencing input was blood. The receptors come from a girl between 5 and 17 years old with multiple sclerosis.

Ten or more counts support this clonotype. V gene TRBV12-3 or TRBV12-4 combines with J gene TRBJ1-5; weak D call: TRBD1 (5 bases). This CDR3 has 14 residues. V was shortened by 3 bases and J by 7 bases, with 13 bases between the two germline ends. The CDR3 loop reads CASSFGTTLQPQHF. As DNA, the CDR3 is TGTGCCAGCAGTTTTGGGACCACCCTGCAGCCCCAGCATTTT.

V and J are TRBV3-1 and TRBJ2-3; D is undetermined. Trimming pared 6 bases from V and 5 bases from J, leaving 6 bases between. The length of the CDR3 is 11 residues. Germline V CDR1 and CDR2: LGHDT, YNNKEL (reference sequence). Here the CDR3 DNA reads TGTGCCAGCAGGCAGAAAGATACGCAGTATTTT. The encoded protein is CASRQKDTQYF.

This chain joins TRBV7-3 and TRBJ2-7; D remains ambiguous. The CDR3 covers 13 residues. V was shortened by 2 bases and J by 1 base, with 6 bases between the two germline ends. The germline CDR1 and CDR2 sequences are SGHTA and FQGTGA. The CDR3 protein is CASSLAHSYEQYF. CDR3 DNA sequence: TGTGCCAGCAGCTTAGCCCATTCCTACGAGCAGTACTTC.

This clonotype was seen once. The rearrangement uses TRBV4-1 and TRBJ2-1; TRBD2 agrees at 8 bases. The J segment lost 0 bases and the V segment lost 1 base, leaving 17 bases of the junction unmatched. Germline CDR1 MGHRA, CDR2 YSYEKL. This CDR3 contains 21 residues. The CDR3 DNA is TGCGCCAGCAGCCAAGTGGGGCTCGGGCTAGCGGGCATTCGCTCCTACAATGAGCAGTTCTTC. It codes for CASSQVGLGLAGIRSYNEQFF.

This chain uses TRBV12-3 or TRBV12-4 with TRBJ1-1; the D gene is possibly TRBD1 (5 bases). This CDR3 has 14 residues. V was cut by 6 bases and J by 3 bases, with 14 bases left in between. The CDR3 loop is CASRKTGDHTEAFF. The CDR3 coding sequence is TGTGCCAGCAGGAAGACGGGGGATCACACTGAAGCTTTCTTT.

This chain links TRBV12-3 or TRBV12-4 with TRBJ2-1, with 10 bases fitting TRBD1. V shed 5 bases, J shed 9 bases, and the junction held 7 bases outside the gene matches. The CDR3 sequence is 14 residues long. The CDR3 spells CASSGTGTGVEQFF. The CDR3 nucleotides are TGTGCCAGCAGTGGAACGGGGACAGGGGTTGAGCAGTTCTTC.

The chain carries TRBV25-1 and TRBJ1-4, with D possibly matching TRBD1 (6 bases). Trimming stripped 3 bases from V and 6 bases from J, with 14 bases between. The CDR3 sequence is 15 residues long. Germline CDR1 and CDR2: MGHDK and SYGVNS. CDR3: CASSDYRVEYEKLFF. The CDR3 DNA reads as TGTGCCAGCAGTGATTACAGGGTTGAGTATGAAAAACTGTTTTTT.

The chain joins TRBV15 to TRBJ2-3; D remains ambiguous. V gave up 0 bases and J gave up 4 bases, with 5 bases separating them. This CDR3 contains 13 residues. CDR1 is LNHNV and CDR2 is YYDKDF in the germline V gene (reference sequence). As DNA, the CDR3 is TGTGCCACCAGCAGAGATAAGGCAGATACGCAGTATTTT. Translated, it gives CATSRDKADTQYF.

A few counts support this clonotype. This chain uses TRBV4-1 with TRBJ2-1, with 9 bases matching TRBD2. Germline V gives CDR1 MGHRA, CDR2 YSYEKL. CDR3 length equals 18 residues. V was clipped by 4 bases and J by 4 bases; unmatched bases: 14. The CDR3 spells CASSLIMVAGGTYNEQFF. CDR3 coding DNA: TGCGCCAGCAGCCTCATAATGGTTGCGGGGGGGACTTACAATGAGCAGTTCTTC.

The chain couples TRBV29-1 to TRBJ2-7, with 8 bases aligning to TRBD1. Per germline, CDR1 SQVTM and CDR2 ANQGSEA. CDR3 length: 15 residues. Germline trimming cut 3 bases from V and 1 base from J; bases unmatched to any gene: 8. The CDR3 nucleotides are TGCAGCGTTGAGTGGTTGGGACAGGAATCCTACGAGCAGTACTTC. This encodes CSVEWLGQESYEQYF.